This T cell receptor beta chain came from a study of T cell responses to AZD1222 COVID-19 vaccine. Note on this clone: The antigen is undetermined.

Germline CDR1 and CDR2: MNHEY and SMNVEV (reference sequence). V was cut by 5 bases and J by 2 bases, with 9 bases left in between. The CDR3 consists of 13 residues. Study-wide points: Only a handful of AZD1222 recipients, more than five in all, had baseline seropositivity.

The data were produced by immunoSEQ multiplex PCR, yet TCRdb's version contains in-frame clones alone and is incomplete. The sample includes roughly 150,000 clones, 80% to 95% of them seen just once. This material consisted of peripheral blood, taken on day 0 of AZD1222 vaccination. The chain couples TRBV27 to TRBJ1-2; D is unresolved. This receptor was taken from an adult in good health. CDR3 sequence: CASSGGWNYGYTF. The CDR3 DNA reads TGTGCCAGCAGTGGTGGGTGGAACTATGGCTACACCTTC.